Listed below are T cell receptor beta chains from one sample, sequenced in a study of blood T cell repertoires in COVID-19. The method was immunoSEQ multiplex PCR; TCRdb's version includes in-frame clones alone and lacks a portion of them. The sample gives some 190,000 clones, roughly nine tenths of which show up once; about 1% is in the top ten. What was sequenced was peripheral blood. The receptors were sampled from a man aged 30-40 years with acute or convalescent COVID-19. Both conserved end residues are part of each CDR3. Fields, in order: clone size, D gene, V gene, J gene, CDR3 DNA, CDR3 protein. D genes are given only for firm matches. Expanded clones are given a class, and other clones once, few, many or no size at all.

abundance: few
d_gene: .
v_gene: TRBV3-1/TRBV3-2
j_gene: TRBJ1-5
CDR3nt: TGTGCCAGCAGCCAGGATCGGGGCAGCGGGGGACAGCCCCAGCATTTT
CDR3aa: CASSQDRGSGGQPQHF

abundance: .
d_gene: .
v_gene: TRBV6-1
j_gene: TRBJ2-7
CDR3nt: TGTGCCAGCAGTGAGATCCCAGGACAGCCGTACGAGCAGTACTTC
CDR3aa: CASSEIPGQPYEQYF

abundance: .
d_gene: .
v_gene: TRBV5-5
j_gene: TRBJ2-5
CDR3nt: TGTGCCAGCAGCTTGGCCGCAGGGGAATTCCAAGAGACCCAGTACTTC
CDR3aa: CASSLAAGEFQETQYF

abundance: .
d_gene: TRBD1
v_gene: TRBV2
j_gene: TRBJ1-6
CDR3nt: TGTGCCAGCAGTGGGACAGGGCTGTATAATTCACCCCTCCACTTT
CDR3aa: CASSGTGLYNSPLHF

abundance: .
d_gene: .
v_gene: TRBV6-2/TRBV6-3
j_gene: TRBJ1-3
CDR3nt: TGTGCCAGCAGTGCATCCGGACCAGGAGGGGGAAACACCATATATTTT
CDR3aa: CASSASGPGGGNTIYF

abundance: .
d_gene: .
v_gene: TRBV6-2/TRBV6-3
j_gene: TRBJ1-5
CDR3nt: TGTGCCAGCAGTTACGATGGGAGACGGCAGCCCCAGCATTTT
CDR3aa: CASSYDGRRQPQHF

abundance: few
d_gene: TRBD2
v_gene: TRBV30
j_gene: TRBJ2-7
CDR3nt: TGTGCCTGGAGTAGCGGGAGGGGTACTAACGAGCAGTACTTC
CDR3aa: CAWSSGRGTNEQYF

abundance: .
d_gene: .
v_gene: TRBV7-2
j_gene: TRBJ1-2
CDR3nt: TGTGCCAGCAGCTTTGGACAGATACGAACCCTGTATGGCTACACCTTC
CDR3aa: CASSFGQIRTLYGYTF

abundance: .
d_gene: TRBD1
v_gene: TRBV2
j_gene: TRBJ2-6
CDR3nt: TGTGCCAGCAGTGTGGATTTGACAGGGGGCAACGTCCTGACTTTC
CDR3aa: CASSVDLTGGNVLTF

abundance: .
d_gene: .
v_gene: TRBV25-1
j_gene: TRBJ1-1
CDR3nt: TGTGCCAGCAAAGGGGAGAACACTGAAGCTTTCTTT
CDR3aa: CASKGENTEAFF

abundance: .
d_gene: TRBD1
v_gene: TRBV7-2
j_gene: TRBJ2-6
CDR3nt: TGTGCCAGCAGCAGGGACAGCTCCTTTGAGTTCGTCCTGACTTTC
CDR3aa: CASSRDSSFEFVLTF

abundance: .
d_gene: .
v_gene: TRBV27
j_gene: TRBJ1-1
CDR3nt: TGTGCCAGCACCTCAGGCAGGGAAACTGAAGCTTTCTTT
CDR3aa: CASTSGRETEAFF

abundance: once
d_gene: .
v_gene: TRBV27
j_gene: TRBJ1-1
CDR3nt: TGTGCCAGCAGTTTTCGTAAACCGGGGAGTACGAACACTGAAGCTTTCTTT
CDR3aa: CASSFRKPGSTNTEAFF

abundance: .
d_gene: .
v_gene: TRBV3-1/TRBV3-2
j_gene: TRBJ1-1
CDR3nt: TGTGCCAGCAGACAGGAGGGAGGGACCCCTGCCGCTTTCTTT
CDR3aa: CASRQEGGTPAAFF

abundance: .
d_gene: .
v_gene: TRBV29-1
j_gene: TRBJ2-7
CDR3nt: TGCAGCGCTTTCTTCACCGAAAGGAGCTCCTACGAGCAGTACTTC
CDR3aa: CSAFFTERSSYEQYF

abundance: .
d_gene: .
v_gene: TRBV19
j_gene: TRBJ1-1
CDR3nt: TGTGCCAGTATCAACTATCGGCAGGGAGGTGTCACTGAAGCTTTCTTT
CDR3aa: CASINYRQGGVTEAFF

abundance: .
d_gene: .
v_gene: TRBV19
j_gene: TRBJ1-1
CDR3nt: TGTGCCAGTAGTATCAAATCGGTCCCGAGCACTGAAGCTTTCTTT
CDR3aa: CASSIKSVPSTEAFF

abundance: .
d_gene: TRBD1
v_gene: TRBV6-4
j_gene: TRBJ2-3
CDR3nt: TGTGCCAGCAGTCCCCTTCCTACAGGGGGCCGAACAGATACGCAGTATTTT
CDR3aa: CASSPLPTGGRTDTQYF

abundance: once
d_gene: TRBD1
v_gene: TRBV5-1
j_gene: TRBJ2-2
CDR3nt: TGCGCCAGCAGTTCTGACAGGGGGTCCCCCGGGGAGCTGTTTTTT
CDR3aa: CASSSDRGSPGELFF

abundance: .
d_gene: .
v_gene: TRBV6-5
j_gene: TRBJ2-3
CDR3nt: TGTGCCAGCAGTCTCAGCGGGTTAGGCACAGATACGCAGTATTTT
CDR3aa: CASSLSGLGTDTQYF

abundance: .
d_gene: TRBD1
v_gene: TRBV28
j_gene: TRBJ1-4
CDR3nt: TGTGCCAGCAGGGGAAGGGGGCCGTATGAAAAACTGTTTTTT
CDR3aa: CASRGRGPYEKLFF

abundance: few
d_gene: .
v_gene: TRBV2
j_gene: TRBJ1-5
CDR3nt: TGTGCCAGCAGCGTTCAGGGTCTAACTAATCAGCCCCAGCATTTT
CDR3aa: CASSVQGLTNQPQHF

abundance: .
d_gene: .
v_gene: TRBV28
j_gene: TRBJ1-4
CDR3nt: TGTGCCAGCAGGGTACAGGTCAATGAAAAACTGTTTTTT
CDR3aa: CASRVQVNEKLFF

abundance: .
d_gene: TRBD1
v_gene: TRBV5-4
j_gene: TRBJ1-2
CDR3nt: TGTGCCAGCAACGGACAGGGAGACTATGGCTACACCTTC
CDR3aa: CASNGQGDYGYTF

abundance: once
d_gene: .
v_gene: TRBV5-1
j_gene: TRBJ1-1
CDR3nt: TGCGCCAGCAGCTTGGAAGCGGGGCGGAACACTGAAGCTTTCTTT
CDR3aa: CASSLEAGRNTEAFF

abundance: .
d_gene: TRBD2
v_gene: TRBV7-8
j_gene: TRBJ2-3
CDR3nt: TGTGCCAGCAGCTTCCAGGGCGGGAGGGCTGCAGATACGCAGTATTTT
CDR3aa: CASSFQGGRAADTQYF

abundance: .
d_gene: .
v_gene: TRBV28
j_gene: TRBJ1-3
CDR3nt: TGTGCCAGCAGTTCCGCCGGGACACACTCTGGAAACACCATATATTTT
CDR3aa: CASSSAGTHSGNTIYF

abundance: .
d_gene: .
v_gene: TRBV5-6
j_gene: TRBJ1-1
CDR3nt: TGTGCCAGCAGCTTGAAGGGGGTGGACACTGAAGCTTTCTTT
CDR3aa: CASSLKGVDTEAFF

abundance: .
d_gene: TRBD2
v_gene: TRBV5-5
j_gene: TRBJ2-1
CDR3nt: TGTGCCAGCAGCCTAGCGGGAGGCTCATCGTATGAGCAGTTCTTC
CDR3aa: CASSLAGGSSYEQFF

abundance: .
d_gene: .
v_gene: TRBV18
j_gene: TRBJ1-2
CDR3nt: TGTGCCAGCTCACCCCAGGGATTACTGAACTATGGCTACACCTTC
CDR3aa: CASSPQGLLNYGYTF

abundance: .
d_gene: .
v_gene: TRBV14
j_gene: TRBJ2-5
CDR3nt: TGTGCCAGCAGCCAAGGTGGCCGTCGCGGTCAAGAGACCCAGTACTTC
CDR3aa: CASSQGGRRGQETQYF

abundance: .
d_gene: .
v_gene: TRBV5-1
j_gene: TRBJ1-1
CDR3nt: TGCGCCAGCAGCTTAGGTAATAGCCCCACTGAAGCTTTCTTT
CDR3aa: CASSLGNSPTEAFF

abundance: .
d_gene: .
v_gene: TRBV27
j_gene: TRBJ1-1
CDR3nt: TGTGCCAGCAGTCCCGGGTTCTCCGGGAACACTGAAGCTTTCTTT
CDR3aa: CASSPGFSGNTEAFF

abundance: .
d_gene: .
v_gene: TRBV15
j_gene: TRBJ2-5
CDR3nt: TGTGCCACCAGCAGAGGGGGGCAGGGTGAGACCCAGTACTTC
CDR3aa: CATSRGGQGETQYF

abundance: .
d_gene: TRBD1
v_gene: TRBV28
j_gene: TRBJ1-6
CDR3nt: TGTGCCAGCAGTTTATTTCCGGGACAGGATAATTCACCCCTCCACTTT
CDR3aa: CASSLFPGQDNSPLHF

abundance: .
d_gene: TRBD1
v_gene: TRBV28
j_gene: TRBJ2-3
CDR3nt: TGTGCCAGCAGGTCAGACAGGGTAGGAACAGATACGCAGTATTTT
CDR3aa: CASRSDRVGTDTQYF